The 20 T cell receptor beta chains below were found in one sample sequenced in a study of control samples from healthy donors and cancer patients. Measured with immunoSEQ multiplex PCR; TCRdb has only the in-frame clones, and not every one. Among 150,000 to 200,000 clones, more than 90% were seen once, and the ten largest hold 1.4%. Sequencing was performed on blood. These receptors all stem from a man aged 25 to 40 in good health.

The CDR3 DNA follows: TGTGCCAGCACCGACGCGGCGTACAGGGGAACTATCACAGATACGCAGTATTTT. This gives the protein CASTDAAYRGTITDTQYF. The V gene is TRBV11-2, the J gene TRBJ2-3; 7 bases fit TRBD1. Germline assignment: CDR1 SGHAT and CDR2 FQNNGV. CDR3 length: 18 residues. V gave up 7 bases and J gave up 2 bases; unmatched junction bases: 18.

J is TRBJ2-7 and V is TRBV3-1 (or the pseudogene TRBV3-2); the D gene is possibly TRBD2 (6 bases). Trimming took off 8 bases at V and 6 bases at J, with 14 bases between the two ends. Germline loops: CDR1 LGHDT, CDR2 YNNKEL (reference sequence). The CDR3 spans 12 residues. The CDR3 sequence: CASGLPWGEQYF. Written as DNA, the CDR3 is TGTGCCAGCGGACTACCATGGGGCGAGCAGTACTTC.

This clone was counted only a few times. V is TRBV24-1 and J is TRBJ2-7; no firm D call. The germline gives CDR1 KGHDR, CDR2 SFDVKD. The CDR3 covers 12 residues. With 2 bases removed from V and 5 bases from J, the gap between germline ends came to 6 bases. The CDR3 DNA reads TGTGCCACCAGTGATTCCAGCCACGAGCAGTACTTC. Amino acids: CATSDSSHEQYF.

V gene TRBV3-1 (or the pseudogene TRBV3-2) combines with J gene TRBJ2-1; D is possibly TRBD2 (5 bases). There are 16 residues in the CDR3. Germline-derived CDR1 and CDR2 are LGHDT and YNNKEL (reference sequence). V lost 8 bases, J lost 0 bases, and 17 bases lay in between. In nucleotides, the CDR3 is TGTGCCAGCTCCGGCGAGCGGTGGAGCTCCTACAATGAGCAGTTCTTC. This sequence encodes CASSGERWSSYNEQFF.

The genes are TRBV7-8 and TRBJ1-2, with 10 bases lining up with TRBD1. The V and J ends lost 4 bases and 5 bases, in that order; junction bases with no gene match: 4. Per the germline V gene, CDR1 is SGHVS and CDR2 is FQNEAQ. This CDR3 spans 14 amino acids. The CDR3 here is CASSWEDRGYGYTF. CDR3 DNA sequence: TGTGCCAGCAGCTGGGAGGACAGGGGGTATGGCTACACCTTC.

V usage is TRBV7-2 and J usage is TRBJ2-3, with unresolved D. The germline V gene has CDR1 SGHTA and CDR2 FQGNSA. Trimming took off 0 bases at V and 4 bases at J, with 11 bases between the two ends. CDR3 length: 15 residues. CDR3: CASSLAAAGADTQYF. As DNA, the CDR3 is TGTGCCAGCAGCTTAGCGGCTGCAGGAGCAGATACGCAGTATTTT.

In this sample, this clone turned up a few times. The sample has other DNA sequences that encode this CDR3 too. CDR3 bases: TGTGCCAGCAGCCCAGACAGGGACTATGGCTACACCTTC. Translating it yields CASSPDRDYGYTF. This sequence joins TRBV7-9 and TRBJ1-2; 7 bases line up with TRBD1. This CDR3 region has 13 residues. Per the germline V gene, CDR1 is SEHNR and CDR2 is FQNEAQ (reference sequence). Trimming cost V 5 bases and J 3 bases; bases outside gene matches: 3. Supplemented by reference TRBV7-9 and TRBJ1-2, the full variable domain reads DTGVSQNPRHKITKRGQNVTFRCDPISEHNRLYWYRQTLGQGPEFLTYFQNEAQLEKSRLLSDRFSAERPKGSFSTLEIQRTEQGDSAMYLCASSPDRDYGYTFGSGTRLTVV.

The CDR3 DNA follows: TGCAGCGTTATGGACTCTAATGGCTACACCTTC. Translation gives CSVMDSNGYTF. The chain combines TRBV29-1 with TRBJ1-2; unclear D gene. V lost 5 bases to trimming and J lost 6 bases, with 10 bases between them. The germline V gene has CDR1 SQVTM and CDR2 ANQGSEA. The CDR3 runs to 11 residues.

The DNA of the CDR3 is TGTGCCAGCAGTGGAGCCAGGGGCAGGGAGACCCAGTACTTC. Residues: CASSGARGRETQYF. V usage is TRBV2 and J usage is TRBJ2-5; D is perhaps TRBD1 (6 bases). The CDR3 spans 14 residues. From germline, CDR1 is SNHLY and CDR2 FYNNEI. V lost 4 bases and J lost 5, with 14 bases in between.

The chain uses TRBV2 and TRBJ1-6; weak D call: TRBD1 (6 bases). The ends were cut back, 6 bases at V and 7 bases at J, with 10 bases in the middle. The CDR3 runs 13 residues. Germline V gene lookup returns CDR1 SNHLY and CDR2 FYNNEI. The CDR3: CASSGQTNSPLHF. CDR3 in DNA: TGTGCCAGCAGCGGACAGACCAATTCACCCCTCCACTTT.

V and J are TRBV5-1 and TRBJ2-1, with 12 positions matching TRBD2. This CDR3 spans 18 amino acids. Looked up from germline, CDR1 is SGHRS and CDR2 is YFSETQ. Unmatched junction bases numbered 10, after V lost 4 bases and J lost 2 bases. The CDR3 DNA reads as TGCGCCAGCAGCCCAGGACTAGCGGGAAGTGGGACCTACAATGAGCAGTTCTTC. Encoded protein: CASSPGLAGSGTYNEQFF.

This chain's CDR3 is CASSPPGARSYNSPLHF. DNA for the CDR3: TGTGCCAGCAGTCCGCCGGGAGCCCGGTCCTATAATTCACCCCTCCACTTT. This chain links TRBV6-6 with TRBJ1-6; D remains ambiguous. Germline V gene sequence: CDR1 MNHNY, CDR2 SVGAGI (reference sequence). V was trimmed by 5 bases and J by 1 base, leaving 15 bases between them. The CDR3 runs to 17 residues.

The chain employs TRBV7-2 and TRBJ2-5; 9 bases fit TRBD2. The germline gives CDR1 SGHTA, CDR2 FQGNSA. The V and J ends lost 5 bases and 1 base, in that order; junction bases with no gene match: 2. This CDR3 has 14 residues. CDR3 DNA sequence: TGTGCCAGCAGCAAGACTAGCGGCCAAGAGACCCAGTACTTC. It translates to CASSKTSGQETQYF.

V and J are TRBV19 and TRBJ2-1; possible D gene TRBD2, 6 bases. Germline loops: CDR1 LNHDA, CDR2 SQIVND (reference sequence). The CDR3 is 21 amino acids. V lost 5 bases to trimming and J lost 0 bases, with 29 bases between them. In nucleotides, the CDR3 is TGTGCCAGTAGTGTCGACGGGAGAGGGACCATAGCGGCTATCTCCTACAATGAGCAGTTCTTC. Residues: CASSVDGRGTIAAISYNEQFF.

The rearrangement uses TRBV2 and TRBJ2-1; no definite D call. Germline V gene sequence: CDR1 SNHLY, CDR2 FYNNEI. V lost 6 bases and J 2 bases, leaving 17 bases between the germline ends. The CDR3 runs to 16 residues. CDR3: CASRIPPQAPYNEQFF. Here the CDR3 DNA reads TGTGCCAGCAGGATACCTCCACAAGCCCCCTACAATGAGCAGTTCTTC.

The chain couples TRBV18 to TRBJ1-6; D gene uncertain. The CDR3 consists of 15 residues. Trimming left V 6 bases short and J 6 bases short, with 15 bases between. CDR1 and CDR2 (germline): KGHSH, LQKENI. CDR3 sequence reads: CASSAIPGTNSPLHF. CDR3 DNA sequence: TGTGCCAGCTCGGCGATTCCAGGAACTAATTCACCCCTCCACTTT.

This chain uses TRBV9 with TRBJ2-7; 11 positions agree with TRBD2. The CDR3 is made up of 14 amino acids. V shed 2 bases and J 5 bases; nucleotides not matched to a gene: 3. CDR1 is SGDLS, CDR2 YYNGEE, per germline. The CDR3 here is CASSVTSGGHEQYF. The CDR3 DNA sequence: TGTGCCAGCAGCGTCACTAGCGGGGGCCACGAGCAGTACTTC.

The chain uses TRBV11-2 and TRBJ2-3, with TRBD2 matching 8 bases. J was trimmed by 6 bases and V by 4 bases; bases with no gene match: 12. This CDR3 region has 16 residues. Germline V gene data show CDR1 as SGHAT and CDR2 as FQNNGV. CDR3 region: CASSSPGLDVIDTQYF. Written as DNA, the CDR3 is TGTGCCAGCAGCTCGCCGGGACTAGATGTGATTGATACGCAGTATTTT.

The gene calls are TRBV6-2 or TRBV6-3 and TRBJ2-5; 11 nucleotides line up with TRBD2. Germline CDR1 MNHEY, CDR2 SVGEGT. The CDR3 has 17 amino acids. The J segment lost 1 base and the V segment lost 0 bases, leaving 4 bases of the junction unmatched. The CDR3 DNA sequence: TGTGCCAGCAGTTACTCTTCTAGCGGGGGGTTCCAAGAGACCCAGTACTTC. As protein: CASSYSSSGGFQETQYF.

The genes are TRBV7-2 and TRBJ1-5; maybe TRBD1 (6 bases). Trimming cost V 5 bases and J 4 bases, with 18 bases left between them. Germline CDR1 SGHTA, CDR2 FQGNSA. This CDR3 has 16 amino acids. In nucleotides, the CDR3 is TGTGCCAGCAGCCTTTGGGGTAGGGGGACAAATCAGCCCCAGCATTTT. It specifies CASSLWGRGTNQPQHF. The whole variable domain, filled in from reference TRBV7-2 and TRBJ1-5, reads GAGVSQSPSNKVTEKGKDVELRCDPISGHTALYWYRQSLGQGLEFLIYFQGNSAPDKSGLPSDRFSAERTGGSVSTLTIQRTQQEDSAVYLCASSLWGRGTNQPQHFGDGTRLSIL.